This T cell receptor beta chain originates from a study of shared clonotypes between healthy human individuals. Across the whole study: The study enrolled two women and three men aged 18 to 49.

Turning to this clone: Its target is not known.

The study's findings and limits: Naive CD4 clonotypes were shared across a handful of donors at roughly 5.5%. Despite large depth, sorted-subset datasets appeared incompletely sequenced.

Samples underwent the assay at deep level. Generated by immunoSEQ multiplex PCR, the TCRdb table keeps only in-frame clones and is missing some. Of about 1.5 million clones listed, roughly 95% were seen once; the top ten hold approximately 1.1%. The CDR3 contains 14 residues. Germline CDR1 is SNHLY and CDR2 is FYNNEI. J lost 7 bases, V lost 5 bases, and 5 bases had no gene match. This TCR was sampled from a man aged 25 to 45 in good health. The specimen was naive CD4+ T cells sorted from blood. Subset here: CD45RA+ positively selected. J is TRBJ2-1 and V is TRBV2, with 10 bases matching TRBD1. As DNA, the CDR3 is TGTGCCAGCAGTACGGGACAGGGGAATAATGAGCAGTTCTTC. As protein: CASSTGQGNNEQFF.